A single sample gave rise to the 20 T cell receptor beta chains below, sequenced in a study of shared clonotypes between healthy human individuals. The repertoire was sequenced with immunoSEQ multiplex PCR; TCRdb's copy has only in-frame clones and lacks some. The data show 2 million to 2.5 million clones, 85% to 95% seen once. Sequences were obtained from naive CD4+ T cells from PBMCs. As to subset: CD45RA+ positively selected. The receptors derive from a young man in good health. Some clones in this sample may be carry-over from other donors' samples.

V is TRBV9 and J is TRBJ2-7, with D tentatively TRBD1 (6 bases). V shed 4 bases and J shed 4 bases, with 9 bases lying between them. This CDR3 has 12 residues. Germline V CDR1 and CDR2: SGDLS, YYNGEE. CDR3 residues: CASSTTGYEQYF. CDR3 bases: TGTGCCAGCAGCACTACAGGGTACGAGCAGTACTTC.

For the CDR3, the DNA is TGTGCCAGCAGATTGACGGCATCCTACGAGCAGTACTTC. Its protein product is CASRLTASYEQYF. The chain is built from TRBV6-5 and TRBJ2-7; no clear D gene. Germline-derived CDR1 and CDR2 are MNHEY and SVGAGI. Trimming stripped 6 bases from V and 1 base from J, with 10 bases between. This CDR3 is 13 amino acids long.

The genes are TRBV7-9 and TRBJ2-5; a possible D gene is TRBD2 (7 bases). The V gene's germline CDR1 is SEHNR and CDR2 FQNEAQ (reference sequence). V lost 5 bases to trimming and J lost 6 bases, with 16 bases between them. The CDR3 totals 14 residues. The CDR3 sequence: CASSTKGGTQTQYF. As DNA, the CDR3 is TGTGCCAGCAGCACCAAGGGGGGGACCCAGACCCAGTACTTC.

This chain uses TRBV7-3 with TRBJ2-1; 9 positions match TRBD1. From germline, CDR1 is SGHTA and CDR2 FQGTGA. The CDR3 extends over 15 amino acids. Losses at the gene ends were 3 bases for V and 3 bases for J; bases not matched to a gene: 3. Written as DNA, the CDR3 is TGTGCCAGCAGCTTCGGGACAGGGATCTACAATGAGCAGTTCTTC. This gives the protein CASSFGTGIYNEQFF.

The chain has TRBV5-1 and TRBJ2-3; the match to TRBD1 covers 8 bases. Germline V gene lookup returns CDR1 SGHRS and CDR2 YFSETQ. V dropped 4 bases and J dropped 2; count of bases not matched to a gene: 6. The CDR3 contains 15 residues. CDR3 DNA: TGCGCCAGCAGCATGGGACAGGAGAACACAGATACGCAGTATTTT. Its protein product is CASSMGQENTDTQYF. The variable domain in full, completed from reference TRBV5-1 and TRBJ2-3, reads KAGVTQTPRYLIKTRGQQVTLSCSPISGHRSVSWYQQTPGQGLQFLFEYFSETQRNKGNFPGRFSGRQFSNSRSEMNVSTLELGDSALYLCASSMGQENTDTQYFGPGTRLTVL.

This chain connects TRBV5-1 to TRBJ2-1; 7 nucleotides align to TRBD2. Germline V CDR1 and CDR2: SGHRS, YFSETQ. The CDR3 spans 14 residues. The ends lost 2 bases at V and 7 bases at J; junction bases unmatched: 6. CDR3 DNA sequence: TGCGCCAGCAGCTTCGGCGGGAGACGGAATGAGCAGTTCTTC. It yields the protein CASSFGGRRNEQFF.

This rearrangement joins TRBV5-1 to TRBJ1-4; weak D call: TRBD1 (6 bases). Germline CDR1 is SGHRS and CDR2 is YFSETQ. Deletions cut 6 bases from V and 8 bases from J, with 17 bases between. This CDR3 region has 14 residues. The DNA of the CDR3 is TGCGCCAGCACCGTAGGGGACATCGCAGAAAAACTGTTTTTT. Its translation: CASTVGDIAEKLFF.

Comments on this clone: The same CDR3 also results from other DNA sequences found in this sample. The chain has TRBV18 and TRBJ2-7; D possibly corresponds to TRBD2 (5 bases). V lost 3 bases and J lost 2, with 8 bases in between. There are 13 residues in the CDR3. From germline, CDR1 is KGHSH and CDR2 LQKENI. The CDR3 loop reads CASSPPGAYEQYF. In DNA form, the CDR3 reads TGTGCCAGCTCACCCCCCGGGGCCTACGAGCAGTACTTC. Based on the CDR3 plus reference TRBV18 and TRBJ2-7, the full variable domain is NAGVMQNPRHLVRRRGQEARLRCSPMKGHSHVYWYRQLPEEGLKFMVYLQKENIIDESGMPKERFSAEFPKEGPSILRIQQVVRGDSAAYFCASSPPGAYEQYFGPGTRLTVT.

This sequence joins TRBV7-9 and TRBJ1-1; 7 nucleotides agree with TRBD1. The CDR3 extends over 15 amino acids. The V segment lost 5 bases and the J segment 4 bases; nucleotides outside the gene matches: 10. In germline, CDR1 is SEHNR, CDR2 FQNEAQ (reference sequence). CDR3 sequence (DNA): TGTGCCAGCAGCCCATACACAGGGGCTCCCACTGAAGCTTTCTTT. It specifies CASSPYTGAPTEAFF.

This chain uses TRBV28 with TRBJ2-7; tentative D call: TRBD2 (5 bases). The CDR3 is 14 residues long. Per the germline V gene, CDR1 is MDHEN and CDR2 is SYDVKM. The V end lost 6 bases, the J end lost 1 base, and 13 bases lay between the germline ends. The CDR3 sequence is CASRPITRSYEQYF. Here the CDR3 DNA reads TGTGCCAGCAGACCCATCACTAGATCCTACGAGCAGTACTTC.

Concerning this clone itself: The sample contains more than one DNA sequence encoding this CDR3. The chain uses TRBV5-1 and TRBJ2-3; D is unclear. Per germline, CDR1 SGHRS and CDR2 YFSETQ. This CDR3 comprises 13 residues. V was shortened by 4 bases and J by 2 bases, with 8 bases between the two germline ends. The CDR3 reads CASSAVPTDTQYF. In nucleotides, the CDR3 is TGCGCCAGCAGCGCGGTTCCCACAGATACGCAGTATTTT.

The genes are TRBV6-5 and TRBJ2-1, with D perhaps being TRBD1 or TRBD2 (5 bases each). Germline-derived CDR1 and CDR2 are MNHEY and SVGAGI. V lost 5 bases and J lost 10, with 15 bases in between. The CDR3 has 13 residues. The CDR3 DNA follows: TGTGCCAGCAGTCGTCCGGGACGCGAGGAGCAGTTCTTC. Translated, it gives CASSRPGREEQFF.

The chain recombines TRBV19 with TRBJ1-3; no definite D call. Germline CDR1 is LNHDA and CDR2 is SQIVND (reference sequence). This CDR3 spans 13 amino acids. Trimming removed 7 bases from V and 9 bases from J, with 16 bases in between. The CDR3 DNA is TGTGCCAGTATGGAGCCCCTGTCGTTCACCATATATTTT. Translated, it gives CASMEPLSFTIYF.

Only one count was recorded for this clone. This chain joins TRBV6-5 and TRBJ2-7; the D gene is possibly TRBD1 (5 bases). Trimming stripped 0 bases from V and 5 bases from J, with 11 bases between. CDR1 MNHEY and CDR2 SVGAGI come from the germline V gene. This CDR3 region has 14 residues. This chain's CDR3 is CASSYSWGRDEQYF. The CDR3 nucleotides read TGTGCCAGCAGTTACTCGTGGGGCAGGGACGAGCAGTACTTC.

V is TRBV28 and J is TRBJ1-2; D is possibly TRBD1 (5 bases). Germline V lookup: CDR1 MDHEN, CDR2 SYDVKM. V was clipped by 4 bases and J by 8 bases, with 17 bases between them. The CDR3 spans 14 residues. Here the CDR3 reads CASSWDRPGQGYTF. The CDR3 region has the DNA TGTGCCAGCAGTTGGGACCGTCCCGGGCAAGGCTACACCTTC.

A word on this clone: Different DNA sequences within this sample yield the same CDR3. V and J are TRBV5-1 and TRBJ2-7; D is ambiguous. The CDR3 contains 15 residues. V gave up 0 bases and J gave up 1 base, with 11 bases separating them. CDR1 is SGHRS, CDR2 YFSETQ, per germline. Here the CDR3 DNA reads TGCGCCAGCAGCTTGGCCGGGCAGCCATCCTACGAGCAGTACTTC. This sequence encodes CASSLAGQPSYEQYF. Filled out from reference TRBV5-1 and TRBJ2-7, the complete variable domain reads KAGVTQTPRYLIKTRGQQVTLSCSPISGHRSVSWYQQTPGQGLQFLFEYFSETQRNKGNFPGRFSGRQFSNSRSEMNVSTLELGDSALYLCASSLAGQPSYEQYFGPGTRLTVT.

The chain links TRBV29-1 to TRBJ2-3; no reliable D call. Germline CDR1 reads SQVTM; CDR2 reads ANQGSEA. The ends were cut back, 5 bases at V and 2 bases at J, with 11 bases in the middle. The CDR3 contains 13 residues. CDR3: CSVLVRFTDTQYF. The CDR3 DNA reads as TGCAGCGTTTTGGTCAGGTTCACAGATACGCAGTATTTT.

J is TRBJ2-3 and V is TRBV4-1, with 11 bases lining up with TRBD2. The J segment lost 3 bases and the V segment lost 0 bases, leaving 2 bases of the junction unmatched. Germline assignment: CDR1 MGHRA and CDR2 YSYEKL. The CDR3 consists of 16 residues. The chain's CDR3 is CASSQDSGRGTDTQYF. The CDR3 nucleotides are TGCGCCAGCAGCCAAGATAGCGGGAGGGGGACAGATACGCAGTATTTT.

The V call is TRBV11-2, the J call TRBJ2-7; D is unclear. The V end lost 5 bases, the J end lost 0 bases, and 11 bases lay between the germline ends. The CDR3 covers 14 residues. Per germline, CDR1 SGHAT and CDR2 FQNNGV. The chain's CDR3 is CASSPRVSSYEQYF. Written as DNA, the CDR3 is TGTGCCAGCAGCCCCCGGGTGAGCTCCTACGAGCAGTACTTC. Combining the CDR3 with reference TRBV11-2 and TRBJ2-7 gives the whole variable domain EAGVAQSPRYKIIEKRQSVAFWCNPISGHATLYWYQQILGQGPKLLIQFQNNGVVDDSQLPKDRFSAERLKGVDSTLKIQPAKLEDSAVYLCASSPRVSSYEQYFGPGTRLTVT.

The DNA of the CDR3 is TGTGCCAGCAGTTTACTACTGCACCTGTACTTC. Amino acids: CASSLLLHLYF. The V call is TRBV28, the J call TRBJ2-7; D unresolved. Germline V gene sequence: CDR1 MDHEN, CDR2 SYDVKM. The CDR3 consists of 11 residues. The ends were cut back, 2 bases at V and 12 bases at J, with 11 bases in the middle.